Each of the 20 T cell receptor beta chains below was sequenced from the same sample in a study of blood T cell repertoires in COVID-19. The table came from immunoSEQ multiplex PCR; TCRdb's copy has only in-frame clones and leaves some out. Of around 98,000 clones listed, around 80% are singletons. Sequencing was performed on peripheral blood. The receptors were sampled from a man aged 65 to 85 with acute or convalescent COVID-19.

The chain links TRBV27 to TRBJ2-1; TRBD2 aligns across 11 bases. Trimming removed 5 bases from V and 3 bases from J; junction bases left unmatched: 3. In germline, CDR1 is MNHEY, CDR2 SMNVEV (reference sequence). The CDR3 contains 15 residues. This chain's CDR3 is CASSPGTSGYNEQFF. The CDR3, as DNA: TGTGCCAGCAGTCCCGGGACTAGCGGCTACAATGAGCAGTTCTTC.

This clone has more than one count but fewer than ten. The chain joins TRBV27 to TRBJ2-7; possibly TRBD2 for D (5 bases). From germline, CDR1 is MNHEY and CDR2 SMNVEV (reference sequence). This CDR3 has 15 residues. The ends were cut back, 5 bases at V and 0 bases at J, with 14 bases in the middle. The CDR3 loop is CASSTDGLNSYEQYF. DNA for the CDR3: TGTGCCAGCAGTACCGACGGACTTAACTCCTACGAGCAGTACTTC.

V usage is TRBV6-5 and J usage is TRBJ2-7; 9 positions match TRBD1. The V gene end was trimmed by 6 bases and the J gene end by 6 bases; junction bases not matched to a gene: 9. From germline, CDR1 is MNHEY and CDR2 SVGAGI. CDR3 length equals 14 residues. In DNA form, the CDR3 reads TGTGCCAGCAGGCACCGGGACAGGGCGGTCGAGCAGTACTTC. Protein product: CASRHRDRAVEQYF.

This chain links TRBV27 with TRBJ1-6, with no clear D. Germline assignment: CDR1 MNHEY and CDR2 SMNVEV (reference sequence). The length of the CDR3 is 17 residues. V lost 5 bases, J lost 0 bases, and 14 bases lay in between. CDR3 region: CASSLSRPSSYNSPLHF. The CDR3 region has the DNA TGTGCCAGCAGTCTCTCGAGGCCGAGCTCCTATAATTCACCCCTCCACTTT.

CDR3 DNA: TGCGCCAGCAGCCCATCGGGACAGCGTGAAGAAAAACTGTTTTTT. Translated: CASSPSGQREEKLFF. The chain uses TRBV4-1 and TRBJ1-4, with 7 bases matching TRBD1. The CDR3 is made up of 15 amino acids. V trimming: 4 bases; J trimming: 8 bases; junction bases outside the gene matches: 10. Germline values: CDR1 MGHRA, CDR2 YSYEKL.

CDR3 in amino acids: CASSGQGRYEQYF. The CDR3, as DNA: TGTGCCAGTAGTGGACAGGGCCGTTACGAGCAGTACTTC. V gene TRBV19 combines with J gene TRBJ2-7, with 8 bases fitting TRBD1. The CDR3 runs to 13 residues. The junction had 4 bases not matched to a gene; V was cut back by 5 bases and J by 4 bases. The germline V gene has CDR1 LNHDA and CDR2 SQIVND (reference sequence).

V usage is TRBV19 and J usage is TRBJ2-4; 12 bases are shared with TRBD2. CDR3 length: 16 amino acids. Trimming took 5 bases from V and 2 from J; bases not matched to a gene: 4. CDR1 LNHDA and CDR2 SQIVND come from the germline V gene (reference sequence). The CDR3: CASSSGLAGPKNIQYF. The CDR3 DNA reads TGTGCCAGTAGTTCAGGACTAGCGGGGCCCAAAAACATTCAGTACTTC.

In its sample, this clone was seen a few times. A read error may produce the germline difference seen at one junction end. The gene calls are TRBV9 and TRBJ2-7; 9 nucleotides agree with TRBD2. The CDR3 length is 16 residues. Germline loops: CDR1 SGDLS, CDR2 YYNGEE. CDR3 residues: CASSLTGLAGSSEQYF. CDR3 nucleotide sequence: TGTGCCAGCAGCCTCACGGGACTAGCAGGGTCCTCCGAGCAGTACTTC.

The chain recombines TRBV27 with TRBJ2-7, with 7 bases that match TRBD1. The CDR3 extends over 16 amino acids. The V gene end was trimmed by 5 bases and the J gene end by 2 bases; junction bases not matched to a gene: 12. CDR1 is MNHEY, CDR2 SMNVEV, per germline (reference sequence). The CDR3 DNA sequence: TGTGCCAGCAGTGATTCAACCGGGACAGTCGCCTACGAGCAGTACTTC. As protein: CASSDSTGTVAYEQYF.

V usage is TRBV5-1 and J usage is TRBJ2-2; 7 bases agree with TRBD1. J lost 5 bases, V lost 4 bases, and 5 bases had no gene match. Germline CDR1 reads SGHRS; CDR2 reads YFSETQ. The CDR3 is made up of 14 amino acids. For the CDR3, the DNA is TGCGCCAGCAGCGTTAACAGGGGTACCGGGGAGCTGTTTTTT. It specifies CASSVNRGTGELFF.

The gene calls are TRBV19 and TRBJ2-2; TRBD2 matches 10 bases. This CDR3 is 16 amino acids long. V gave up 5 bases and J gave up 3 bases; unmatched junction bases: 6. Germline CDR1 and CDR2: LNHDA and SQIVND (reference sequence). The CDR3 DNA follows: TGTGCCAGTAGTTTACAGCTAGCGGGAGACACCGGGGAGCTGTTTTTT. This sequence encodes CASSLQLAGDTGELFF.

The chain has TRBV6-2 or TRBV6-3 and TRBJ2-3, with 8 bases that match TRBD1. Germline V CDR1 and CDR2: MNHEY, SVGEGT. The CDR3 covers 16 residues. V dropped 5 bases and J dropped 1; count of bases not matched to a gene: 8. The CDR3 protein is CASSHRTGQGTDTQYF. The CDR3 DNA is TGTGCCAGCAGTCATAGGACAGGGCAGGGCACAGATACGCAGTATTTT.

The CDR3 here is CSAVDRAPDSGNTIYF. The DNA for the CDR3 is TGCAGCGCCGTTGACAGGGCGCCTGACTCTGGAAACACCATATATTTT. The J gene is TRBJ1-3, the V gene TRBV29-1, with TRBD1 matching over 7 bases. V shed 7 bases, J shed 0 bases, and the junction held 12 bases outside the gene matches. The CDR3 has 16 residues. Germline loops: CDR1 SQVTM, CDR2 ANQGSEA.

The V call is TRBV6-5, the J call TRBJ2-1; 8 nucleotides align to TRBD1. This CDR3 is 15 amino acids long. V shed 7 bases, J shed 8 bases, and the junction held 13 bases outside the gene matches. From germline, CDR1 is MNHEY and CDR2 SVGAGI. The CDR3 DNA reads as TGTGCCAGCACCACCGGACAGGGCGGTTGGTATGAGCAGTTCTTC. Protein product: CASTTGQGGWYEQFF.

The chain couples TRBV3-1 (or the pseudogene TRBV3-2) to TRBJ2-3; TRBD2 agrees at 7 bases. The CDR3 runs to 16 residues. The V segment lost 0 bases and the J segment 8 bases; nucleotides outside the gene matches: 11. CDR1 and CDR2 (germline): LGHDT, YNNKEL (reference sequence). CDR3 protein: CASSQDGRERGGTQYF. Written as DNA, the CDR3 is TGTGCCAGCAGCCAAGATGGGCGGGAGAGGGGAGGTACGCAGTATTTT.

The chain employs TRBV7-8 and TRBJ2-2; TRBD2 matches at 8 bases. This CDR3 comprises 17 residues. Germline V gene sequence: CDR1 SGHVS, CDR2 FQNEAQ. V was clipped by 2 bases and J by 0 bases; unmatched bases: 5. The CDR3 sequence: CASSLFRGRTNTGELFF. In nucleotides, the CDR3 is TGTGCCAGCAGCTTATTCCGCGGGAGGACGAACACCGGGGAGCTGTTTTTT.

V is TRBV2 and J is TRBJ1-1, with D uncertain. Deletions cut 2 bases from V and 1 base from J, with 5 bases between. This CDR3 is 13 amino acids long. From germline, CDR1 is SNHLY and CDR2 FYNNEI. CDR3 nucleotides: TGTGCCAGCAGTGAAATAGAGAACACTGAAGCTTTCTTT. Translating gives CASSEIENTEAFF. Full variable domain (rest looked up from reference TRBV2 and TRBJ1-1): EPEVTQTPSHQVTQMGQEVILRCVPISNHLYFYWYRQILGQKVEFLVSFYNNEISEKSEIFDDQFSVERPDGSNFTLKIRSTKLEDSAMYFCASSEIENTEAFFGQGTRLTVV.

This clone was observed once. The chain carries TRBV30 and TRBJ1-1, with 7 bases identical to TRBD1. The junction had 3 bases not matched to a gene; V was cut back by 1 base and J by 4 bases. CDR3 size: 13 residues. Germline CDR1 is GTSNPN and CDR2 is SVGIG (reference sequence). The CDR3 is CAWSADRSTEAFF. For the CDR3, the DNA is TGTGCCTGGAGTGCGGACAGGAGCACTGAAGCTTTCTTT.

The rearrangement uses TRBV28 and TRBJ1-4; possible D gene TRBD1, 5 bases. V gave up 6 bases and J gave up 4 bases, with 18 bases separating them. CDR1 and CDR2 from the germline V gene are MDHEN and SYDVKM. The CDR3 is 16 residues long. This CDR3 is CASRSITGGRNEKLFF. Written as DNA, the CDR3 is TGTGCCAGCAGATCGATCACAGGCGGACGTAATGAAAAACTGTTTTTT.

V usage is TRBV3-1 (or the pseudogene TRBV3-2) and J usage is TRBJ2-3, with 11 bases matching TRBD2. With 2 bases clipped from V and 7 bases from J, the junction kept 14 bases outside the gene matches. Germline CDR1 reads LGHDT; CDR2 reads YNNKEL (reference sequence). This CDR3 comprises 18 residues. The CDR3 spells CASSQPSPLAGGWNTQYF. The CDR3 bases are TGTGCCAGCAGCCAACCATCCCCCCTAGCGGGAGGTTGGAATACGCAGTATTTT.